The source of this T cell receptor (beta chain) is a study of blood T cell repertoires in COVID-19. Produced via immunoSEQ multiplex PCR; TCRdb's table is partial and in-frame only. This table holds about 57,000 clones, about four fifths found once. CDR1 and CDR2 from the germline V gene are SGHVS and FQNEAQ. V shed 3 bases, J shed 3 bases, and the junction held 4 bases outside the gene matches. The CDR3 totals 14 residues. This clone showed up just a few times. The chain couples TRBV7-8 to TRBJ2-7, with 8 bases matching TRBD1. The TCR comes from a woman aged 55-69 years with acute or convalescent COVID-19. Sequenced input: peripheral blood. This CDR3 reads CASSFLTGDYEQYF. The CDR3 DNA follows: TGTGCCAGCAGCTTTCTGACAGGGGACTACGAGCAGTACTTC. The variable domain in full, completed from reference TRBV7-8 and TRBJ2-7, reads GAGVSQSPRYKVAKRGQDVALRCDPISGHVSLFWYQQALGQGPEFLTYFQNEAQLDKSGLPSDRFFAERPEGSVSTLKIQRTQQEDSAVYLCASSFLTGDYEQYFGPGTRLTVT.